These T cell receptor beta chains were read from a single sample in a study of T-cell reconstitution after alpha-beta-depleted transplantation in children. TCRdb reprocessed the PCR reads via MiXCR and lists one record per CDR3 protein. The data hold fewer than 350,000 distinct CDR3 sequences, with over 9% observed a single time. This sample comprised PBMCs, obtained before TCRalphabeta/CD19-depleted stem cell transplant. The receptors come from a boy less than two years old with acute myeloid leukemia, due to receive a stem cell transplant. Both conserved end residues are part of each CDR3. D genes are given only for firm matches. Rows may omit the clone size; those that give it use once, few, many or a size class.

clone size | J gene | D gene | CDR3 length | V gene | CDR3 protein | CDR3 DNA
few | TRBJ1-4 | TRBD1 | 15 | TRBV12-3/TRBV12-4 | CASSLRGTGNEKLFF | TGTGCCAGCAGTTTGCGTGGGACAGGGAATGAAAAACTGTTTTTT
few | TRBJ1-2 | TRBD1 | 14 | TRBV5-1 | CASSLSRGDYGYTF | TGCGCCAGCAGCTTGTCCAGGGGGGACTATGGCTACACCTTC
many | TRBJ2-5 | - | 13 | TRBV2 | CASSELMRETQYF | TGTGCCAGCAGTGAATTGATGAGGGAGACCCAGTACTTC
many | TRBJ1-2 | TRBD1 | 14 | TRBV20-1 | CSAPDRQANYGYTF | TGCAGTGCCCCGGACAGGCAAGCTAACTATGGCTACACCTTC
many | TRBJ1-5 | TRBD1 | 21 | TRBV15 | CATSRAIPPGQGADGNQPQHF | TGTGCCACCAGCAGAGCTATACCGCCGGGACAGGGGGCCGACGGCAATCAGCCCCAGCATTTT
many | TRBJ2-1 | - | 14 | TRBV13 | CASTEGRLYNEQFF | TGTGCCAGCACGGAGGGGAGGTTATACAATGAGCAGTTCTTC
many | TRBJ2-3 | - | 14 | TRBV5-4 | CASSLFGDTDTQYF | TGTGCCAGCAGCTTGTTCGGGGACACAGATACGCAGTATTTT
- | TRBJ2-7 | - | 14 | TRBV7-9 | CASSSAAPPREQYF | TGTGCCAGCAGCTCGGCGGCCCCCCCGAGGGAGCAGTACTTC
many | TRBJ2-2 | - | 13 | TRBV20-1 | CSARSQNTGELFF | TGCAGTGCTAGAAGCCAGAACACCGGGGAGCTGTTTTTT
few | TRBJ2-5 | TRBD1 | 16 | TRBV28 | CASSTDRQGKEETQYF | TGTGCCAGCAGTACAGATCGACAGGGAAAGGAGGAGACCCAGTACTTC
- | TRBJ2-2 | TRBD1 | 16 | TRBV12-3/TRBV12-4 | CASSLQGAGGTGELFF | TGTGCCAGCAGTCTACAGGGGGCGGGTGGCACCGGGGAGCTGTTTTTT
- | TRBJ1-1 | TRBD1 | 14 | TRBV12-3/TRBV12-4 | CASSPRTGIPEAFF | TGTGCCAGCAGTCCCAGGACAGGGATCCCCGAGGCTTTCTTT
few | TRBJ2-1 | TRBD1 | 13 | TRBV19 | CASSMGQGVEQFF | TGTGCCAGTAGTATGGGACAGGGCGTTGAGCAGTTCTTC
many | TRBJ2-3 | TRBD2 | 15 | TRBV12-3/TRBV12-4 | CASSTGTRGTDTQYF | TGTGCCAGCAGTACCGGGACTAGGGGCACAGATACGCAGTATTTT
many | TRBJ2-2 | TRBD1 | 14 | TRBV24-1 | CATRGQGTVGELFF | TGTGCCACCAGAGGACAGGGGACTGTCGGGGAGCTGTTTTTT
few | TRBJ2-5 | TRBD2 | 17 | TRBV7-3 | CASSLRGGTSGLGTQYF | TGTGCCAGCAGCTTAAGGGGGGGGACTAGCGGTTTGGGGACCCAGTACTTC
few | TRBJ2-7 | - | 15 | TRBV7-8 | CASSPTSGLAYEQYF | TGTGCCAGCAGCCCCACATCGGGACTTGCCTACGAGCAGTACTTC
many | TRBJ2-3 | - | 18 | TRBV6-1 | CASRLRAAGTLRTDTQYF | TGTGCCAGCAGGCTAAGGGCCGCCGGGACACTACGCACAGATACGCAGTATTTT
many | TRBJ2-1 | TRBD1 | 15 | TRBV7-3 | CASSLRDRGYNEQFF | TGTGCCAGCAGCTTAAGGGACAGGGGGTACAATGAGCAGTTCTTC
many | TRBJ2-3 | TRBD2 | 13 | TRBV12-3/TRBV12-4 | CASSLAGGHSQYF | TGTGCCAGCAGTCTCGCGGGGGGCCATTCACAGTATTTT
many | TRBJ2-3 | - | 14 | TRBV7-3 | CASSLSHTTDTQYF | TGTGCCAGCAGCTTAAGTCATACCACAGATACGCAGTATTTT
few | TRBJ2-1 | TRBD2 | 16 | TRBV20-1 | CSARLAGGLSYNEQFF | TGCAGTGCTAGACTAGCGGGAGGTCTCTCCTACAATGAGCAGTTCTTC
many | TRBJ2-7 | - | 16 | TRBV18 | CASSPSGKRASYEQYF | TGTGCCAGCTCACCCAGCGGAAAGCGGGCCTCCTACGAGCAGTACTTC
once | TRBJ1-3 | - | 17 | TRBV23-1 | CASSQSRDSFSGNTIYF | TGCGCCAGCAGTCAATCGAGGGACTCCTTCTCTGGAAACACCATATATTTT
- | TRBJ2-5 | TRBD2 | 12 | TRBV20-1 | CSVPTSPETQYF | TGCAGTGTCCCGACTAGCCCAGAGACCCAGTACTTC
many | TRBJ2-3 | - | 16 | TRBV20-1 | CSARDEGEGPTDTQYF | TGCAGTGCTAGAGATGAGGGGGAGGGCCCGACAGATACGCAGTATTTT
few | TRBJ1-2 | TRBD1 | 14 | TRBV4-3 | CASSQDPRGPGYTF | TGCGCCAGCAGCCAAGATCCCAGGGGGCCCGGCTACACCTTC
many | TRBJ2-1 | - | 11 | TRBV7-9 | CASSFPGEQFF | TGTGCCAGCAGCTTCCCGGGTGAGCAGTTCTTC
many | TRBJ2-3 | - | 13 | TRBV19 | CASSMGGTDTQYF | TGTGCCAGTAGTATGGGGGGCACAGATACGCAGTATTTT
many | TRBJ2-5 | TRBD1 | 15 | TRBV7-9 | CASSSGYRGRETQYF | TGTGCCAGCAGCTCCGGCTACAGGGGGCGAGAGACCCAGTACTTC
few | TRBJ2-7 | - | 13 | TRBV29-1 | CSVARGHPYEQYF | TGCAGCGTTGCTAGGGGACACCCCTACGAGCAGTACTTC
many | TRBJ1-2 | TRBD1 | 14 | TRBV6-1 | CASRGVQGAEGYTF | TGTGCCAGCAGGGGAGTACAGGGGGCAGAAGGCTACACCTTC
many | TRBJ2-7 | - | 20 | TRBV6-2/TRBV6-3 | CASRGQPGPRRPNLIYEQYF | TGTGCCAGCAGGGGCCAACCGGGACCCCGGCGCCCCAATTTAATATACGAGCAGTACTTC
many | TRBJ2-7 | TRBD2 | 16 | TRBV4-2 | CASSQAPTSAGYEQYF | TGTGCCAGCAGCCAAGCTCCGACTAGCGCAGGGTACGAGCAGTACTTC
few | TRBJ2-7 | TRBD2 | 15 | TRBV20-1 | CSAPYPWTSGYEQYF | TGCAGTGCTCCTTACCCATGGACTAGCGGGTACGAGCAGTACTTC
many | TRBJ1-1 | - | 14 | TRBV18 | CASSLGDPNTEAFF | TGTGCCAGCTCACTTGGGGACCCGAACACTGAAGCTTTCTTT
many | TRBJ2-7 | - | 12 | TRBV7-9 | CASSFDRYEQYF | TGTGCCAGCAGCTTTGACAGATACGAGCAGTACTTC
many | TRBJ2-5 | - | 13 | TRBV7-6 | CASSLGVLETQYF | TGTGCCAGCAGCTTAGGCGTTCTAGAGACCCAGTACTTC
- | TRBJ2-1 | TRBD2 | 15 | TRBV4-3 | CASSQGLAGTNEQFF | TGCGCCAGCAGCCAAGGACTAGCGGGAACCAATGAGCAGTTCTTC
many | TRBJ2-3 | - | 16 | TRBV5-1 | CASSLDGGGSTDTQYF | TGCGCCAGCAGCTTGGACGGGGGTGGGAGCACAGATACGCAGTATTTT
- | TRBJ1-6 | TRBD1 | 14 | TRBV6-1 | CASRTRTGVSPLHF | TGTGCCAGCAGGACGAGAACAGGGGTTTCACCCCTCCACTTT
many | TRBJ2-1 | TRBD1 | 14 | TRBV4-1 | CASSQEGQGNEQFF | TGCGCCAGCAGCCAAGAGGGACAGGGCAATGAGCAGTTCTTC
many | TRBJ2-6 | - | 17 | TRBV7-3 | CASSLFGASSGANVLTF | TGTGCCAGCAGCCTTTTCGGGGCGAGCTCTGGGGCCAACGTCCTGACTTTC
many | TRBJ2-7 | TRBD2 | 15 | TRBV7-6 | CASSPQDSGGYEQYF | TGTGCCAGCAGCCCGCAGGATAGCGGGGGGTACGAGCAGTACTTC
- | TRBJ1-2 | - | 14 | TRBV11-2 | CASSLGRTNNGYTF | TGTGCCAGCAGCTTGGGACGGACGAACAATGGCTACACCTTC
many | TRBJ2-7 | TRBD1 | 16 | TRBV28 | CASRTWFGTGSYEQYF | TGTGCCAGCAGGACGTGGTTCGGGACAGGGTCCTACGAGCAGTACTTC
- | TRBJ2-2 | TRBD1 | 15 | TRBV6-1 | CASKTETGDDGELFF | TGTGCCAGCAAAACCGAGACAGGGGATGACGGGGAGCTGTTTTTT
- | TRBJ1-2 | - | 15 | TRBV20-1 | CSAARRAGGELGYTF | TGCAGTGCTGCCCGAAGGGCGGGGGGCGAGTTAGGCTACACCTTC
many | TRBJ2-6 | - | 17 | TRBV28 | CASSSAPLKIGANVLTF | TGTGCCAGCAGTTCCGCTCCTTTGAAGATAGGGGCCAACGTCCTGACTTTC
many | TRBJ2-7 | - | 12 | TRBV20-1 | CSAHGLTYEQYF | TGCAGCGCGCATGGCCTAACCTACGAGCAGTACTTC
many | TRBJ1-6 | TRBD1 | 18 | TRBV20-1 | CSARDAGGGQGYNSPLHF | TGCAGTGCTAGAGATGCTGGGGGGGGACAGGGCTATAATTCACCCCTCCACTTT
few | TRBJ2-7 | - | 14 | TRBV7-9 | CASSLRSGRGEQYF | TGTGCCAGCAGCTTACGTAGCGGCCGGGGCGAGCAGTACTTC
many | TRBJ2-3 | - | 17 | TRBV11-2 | CASSLEGGGRRTDTQYF | TGTGCCAGCAGCTTAGAGGGGGGTGGGAGGCGGACAGATACGCAGTATTTT
many | TRBJ2-4 | TRBD2 | 16 | TRBV6-1 | CASTGTSGSPQNIQYF | TGTGCCAGCACCGGGACTAGCGGGAGCCCCCAAAACATTCAGTACTTC
- | TRBJ2-1 | - | 12 | TRBV19 | CASSTSCNEQFF | TGTGCCAGTAGTACTAGCTGTAATGAGCAGTTCTTC
many | TRBJ2-5 | - | 15 | TRBV24-1 | CATSDPGEYQETQYF | TGTGCCACCAGTGACCCAGGGGAGTACCAAGAGACCCAGTACTTC
- | TRBJ2-6 | - | 15 | TRBV19 | CASSIVGGGANVLTF | TGTGCCAGTAGTATCGTGGGGGGAGGGGCCAACGTCCTGACTTTC
many | TRBJ2-1 | TRBD1 | 16 | TRBV5-1 | CASSLGTGVSYNEQFF | TGCGCCAGCAGCTTGGGGACAGGGGTATCGTACAATGAGCAGTTCTTC
many | TRBJ2-1 | - | 15 | TRBV7-3 | CASSQRVSSYNEQFF | TGTGCCAGCAGCCAGCGGGTTAGCTCCTACAATGAGCAGTTCTTC
many | TRBJ1-5 | TRBD1 | 15 | TRBV3-1 | CASSQAGGGNQPQHF | TGTGCCAGCAGCCAAGCAGGGGGCGGCAATCAGCCCCAGCATTTT